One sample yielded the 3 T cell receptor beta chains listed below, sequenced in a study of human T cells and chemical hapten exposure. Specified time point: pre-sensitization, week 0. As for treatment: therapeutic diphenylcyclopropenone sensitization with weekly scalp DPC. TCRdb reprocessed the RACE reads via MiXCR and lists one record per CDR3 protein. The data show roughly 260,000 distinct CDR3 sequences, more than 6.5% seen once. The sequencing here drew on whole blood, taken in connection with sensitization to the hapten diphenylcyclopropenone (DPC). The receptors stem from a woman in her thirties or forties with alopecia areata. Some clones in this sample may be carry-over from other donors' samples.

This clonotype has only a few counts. Here the CDR3 reads CSARDDSAGQTQYF. The CDR3 bases are TGCAGTGCTAGAGATGACTCGGCGGGTCAGACCCAGTACTTC. V usage is TRBV20-1 and J usage is TRBJ2-5; possible D gene TRBD2, 5 bases. Between the trimmed V and J ends, which lost 0 bases and 6 bases, there was a span of 14 bases. This CDR3 spans 14 amino acids. Germline lookup yields CDR1 DFQATT and CDR2 SNEGSKA (reference sequence).

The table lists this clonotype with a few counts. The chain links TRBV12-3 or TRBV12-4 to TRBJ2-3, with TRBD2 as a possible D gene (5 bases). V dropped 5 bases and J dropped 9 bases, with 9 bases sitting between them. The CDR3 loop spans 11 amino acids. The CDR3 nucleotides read TGTGCCAGCAGTCCATCGGGGACGCAGTATTTT. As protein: CASSPSGTQYF.

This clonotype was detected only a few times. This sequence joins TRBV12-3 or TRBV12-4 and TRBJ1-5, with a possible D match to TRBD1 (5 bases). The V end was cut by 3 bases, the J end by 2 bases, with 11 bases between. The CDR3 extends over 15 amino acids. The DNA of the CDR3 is TGTGCCAGCAGTTTGTTAGTGGGGGGCAATCAGCCCCAGCATTTT. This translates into CASSLLVGGNQPQHF.